This T cell receptor beta chain is drawn from a study of CD8 T cells in ankylosing spondylitis. General study results and limits: Reportedly, disease-linked clones are significantly enriched in ankylosing spondylitis patients' matched synovial fluid. Ankylosing spondylitis blood appeared to be characterized by a TCR beta motif of roughly eight highly homologous variants.

The length of the CDR3 is 13 residues. Trimming removed 2 bases from V and 2 bases from J, with 7 bases in between. The germline CDR1 and CDR2 sequences are MNHEY and SMNVEV (reference sequence). Quantitative barcoded 5'-RACE was used to prepare TCR beta libraries. TCRdb used MiXCR to reprocess the 5' RACE reads, holding one entry per CDR3 protein. The data show about 800,000 distinct CDR3 sequences, 10% to 15% seen once. As for this clonotype: Its target is unknown.

The TCR sequence derives from a male donor with ankylosing spondylitis. Sequencing was done on a sample of blood, either unsorted or a sorted T cell fraction (not recorded which). The genes are TRBV27 and TRBJ2-7, with no clear D. CDR3 DNA: TGTGCCAGCAGTTTACAGGTTACCTACGAGCAGTACTTC. Translated, it gives CASSLQVTYEQYF.